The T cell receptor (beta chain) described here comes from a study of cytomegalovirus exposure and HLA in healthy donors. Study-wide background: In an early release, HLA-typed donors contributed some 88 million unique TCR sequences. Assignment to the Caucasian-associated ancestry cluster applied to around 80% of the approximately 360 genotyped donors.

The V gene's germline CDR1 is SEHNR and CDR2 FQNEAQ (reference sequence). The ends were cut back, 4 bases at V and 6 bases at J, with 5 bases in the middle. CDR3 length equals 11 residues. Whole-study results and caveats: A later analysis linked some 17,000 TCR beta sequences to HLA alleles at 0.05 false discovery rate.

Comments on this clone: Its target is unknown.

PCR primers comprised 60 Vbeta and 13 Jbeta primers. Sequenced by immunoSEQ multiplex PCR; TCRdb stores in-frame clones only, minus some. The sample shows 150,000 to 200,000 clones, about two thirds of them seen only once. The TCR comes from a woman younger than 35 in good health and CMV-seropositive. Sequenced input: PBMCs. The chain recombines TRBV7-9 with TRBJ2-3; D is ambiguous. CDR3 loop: CASSYSDTQYF. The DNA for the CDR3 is TGTGCCAGCAGCTACTCCGATACGCAGTATTTT.